These 10 T cell receptor beta chains originate from one sample sequenced in a study of T cell changes during pregnancy in multiple sclerosis. Generated by immunoSEQ multiplex PCR, the TCRdb table keeps only in-frame clones and is missing some. The data show roughly 57,000 clones, around 92% seen once. The source material was CD4+ T cells from peripheral blood mononuclear cells, sampled after pregnancy. The receptors stem from a female donor with multiple sclerosis, enrolled in a pregnancy study.

The J gene is TRBJ2-2, the V gene TRBV9, with D possibly being TRBD1 (6 bases). Germline values: CDR1 SGDLS, CDR2 YYNGEE. V dropped 0 bases and J dropped 3 bases, with 9 bases sitting between them. There are 15 residues in the CDR3. The CDR3: CASSVAHRDTGELFF. CDR3 coding DNA: TGTGCCAGCAGCGTAGCTCACAGGGACACCGGGGAGCTGTTTTTT.

The chain has TRBV5-6 and TRBJ1-3, with D tentatively TRBD1 (6 bases). The V gene's germline CDR1 is SGHDT and CDR2 YYEEEE. The CDR3 contains 16 residues. V dropped 4 bases and J dropped 5 bases, with 19 bases sitting between them. The CDR3, as DNA: TGTGCCAGCAGCCAGGGTTGGGGGGGCTCGAGAAACACCATATATTTT. Protein: CASSQGWGGSRNTIYF.

In its sample, this clone was seen once. The DNA of the CDR3 is TGTGCCAGCAGTGCCGGCTATGGCTACACCTTC. It yields the protein CASSAGYGYTF. This rearrangement joins TRBV2 to TRBJ1-2; D is uncertain. The CDR3 has 11 residues. Germline V CDR1 and CDR2: SNHLY, FYNNEI. Deletions cut 4 bases from V and 4 bases from J, with 4 bases between.

V is TRBV19 and J is TRBJ1-2, with D uncertain. Trimming removed 4 bases from V and 0 bases from J, with 12 bases in between. The CDR3 runs to 15 residues. Germline V CDR1 and CDR2: LNHDA, SQIVND (reference sequence). The CDR3 loop reads CASSTDGLPNYGYTF. Here the CDR3 DNA reads TGTGCCAGTAGTACAGACGGACTCCCTAACTATGGCTACACCTTC.

J is TRBJ2-7 and V is TRBV30; no firm D call. Germline lookup yields CDR1 GTSNPN and CDR2 SVGIG (reference sequence). CDR3 length: 13 amino acids. The V and J ends lost 2 bases and 2 bases respectively, with 10 bases between them. CDR3 nucleotide sequence: TGTGCCTGGAGTTCGGGTAGACCCTACGAGCAGTACTTC. Encoded protein: CAWSSGRPYEQYF.

In nucleotides, the CDR3 is TGTGCCAGCAGCTTGAGCACCCTAGCTCAGCTGAACACTGAAGCTTTCTTT. Translation: CASSLSTLAQLNTEAFF. J is TRBJ1-1 and V is TRBV7-2; D unclear. CDR3 length: 17 residues. With 3 bases removed from V and 0 bases from J, the gap between germline ends came to 17 bases. CDR1 SGHTA and CDR2 FQGNSA come from the germline V gene.

This rearrangement joins TRBV20-1 to TRBJ2-7; D is ambiguous. V dropped 3 bases and J dropped 5 bases, with 8 bases sitting between them. Germline-derived CDR1 and CDR2 are DFQATT and SNEGSKA (reference sequence). The CDR3 runs 11 residues. CDR3 region: CSASAQDEQYF. The CDR3 nucleotides read TGCAGTGCTAGTGCCCAGGACGAGCAGTACTTC.

V usage is TRBV7-2 and J usage is TRBJ1-2; the D gene is possibly TRBD1 (6 bases). This CDR3 has 11 amino acids. V was trimmed by 5 bases and J by 7 bases, leaving 8 bases between them. Germline values: CDR1 SGHTA, CDR2 FQGNSA. CDR3 in amino acids: CASSTGIGYTF. CDR3 nucleotides: TGTGCCAGCAGCACAGGGATTGGCTACACCTTC.

The genes are TRBV19 and TRBJ1-1, with a weak D call TRBD1 (6 bases). V was pared by 4 bases and J by 3 bases, with 15 bases between. The CDR3 sequence is 15 residues long. CDR1 and CDR2 from the germline V gene are LNHDA and SQIVND (reference sequence). CDR3 loop: CASSTRGRGDTEAFF. CDR3 in DNA: TGTGCCAGTAGTACCCGAGGCAGGGGAGACACTGAAGCTTTCTTT.

This chain links TRBV4-2 with TRBJ2-1; 10 bases align to TRBD1. There are 15 residues in the CDR3. Trimming removed 4 bases from V and 4 bases from J; junction bases left unmatched: 4. CDR1 and CDR2 (germline): LGHNA, YNFKEQ. The CDR3 region is CASSPGTGDYNEQFF. DNA of the CDR3: TGTGCCAGCAGCCCCGGGACAGGGGATTACAATGAGCAGTTCTTC.